Presented here are 8 T cell receptor beta chains from one specimen sequenced in a study of T cell responses to AZD1222 COVID-19 vaccine. TCRdb keeps only in-frame clones here, not all; method: immunoSEQ multiplex PCR. The table lists roughly 200,000 clones, about 91% of them singletons. The sample here was peripheral blood, taken on day 0 of AZD1222 vaccination. Source of these receptors: an adult in good health.

This rearrangement joins TRBV5-1 to TRBJ2-1; TRBD1 agrees at 8 bases. V trimming: 0 bases; J trimming: 4 bases; junction bases outside the gene matches: 3. This CDR3 contains 15 residues. CDR1 SGHRS and CDR2 YFSETQ come from the germline V gene. Here the CDR3 reads CASSLAGQEYNEQFF. As DNA, the CDR3 is TGCGCCAGCAGCTTGGCGGGACAGGAGTACAATGAGCAGTTCTTC.

The V and J genes are TRBV5-1 and TRBJ1-3; D might be TRBD1 (6 bases). Germline V gene lookup returns CDR1 SGHRS and CDR2 YFSETQ. Trimming cost V 4 bases and J 3 bases, with 11 bases left between them. This CDR3 region has 14 residues. CDR3: CASSTQGGGNTIYF. As DNA, the CDR3 is TGCGCCAGCAGCACACAGGGAGGTGGAAACACCATATATTTT. The complete variable domain, with remaining parts taken from reference TRBV5-1 and TRBJ1-3, reads KAGVTQTPRYLIKTRGQQVTLSCSPISGHRSVSWYQQTPGQGLQFLFEYFSETQRNKGNFPGRFSGRQFSNSRSEMNVSTLELGDSALYLCASSTQGGGNTIYFGEGSWLTVV.

The rearrangement uses TRBV7-7 and TRBJ1-1; D gene ambiguous. CDR1 is SSHAT and CDR2 is FNYEAQ in the germline V gene (reference sequence). V dropped 8 bases and J dropped 5 bases, with 15 bases sitting between them. The CDR3 consists of 13 residues. The CDR3 protein is CASGERLGTEAFF. CDR3 DNA sequence: TGTGCCAGCGGGGAGAGGCTAGGAACTGAAGCTTTCTTT.

Here the CDR3 DNA reads TGTGCCAGCAGTCAACCAGGACCGACCAATTCACCCCTCCACTTT. Translating it yields CASSQPGPTNSPLHF. This chain uses TRBV28 with TRBJ1-6; no reliable D call. V dropped 5 bases and J dropped 7 bases, with 15 bases sitting between them. CDR1 MDHEN and CDR2 SYDVKM come from the germline V gene. The CDR3 covers 15 residues. Supplemented by reference TRBV28 and TRBJ1-6, the full variable domain reads DVKVTQSSRYLVKRTGEKVFLECVQDMDHENMFWYRQDPGLGLRLIYFSYDVKMKEKGDIPEGYSVSREKKERFSLILESASTNQTSMYLCASSQPGPTNSPLHFGNGTRLTVT.

This clone came up a few times. This chain joins TRBV12-3 or TRBV12-4 and TRBJ2-7; D might be TRBD1 (6 bases). This CDR3 has 12 residues. V lost 6 bases, J lost 6 bases, and 12 bases lay in between. The CDR3 DNA reads TGTGCCAGCAGAGGGGGAGTAGTCGAGCAGTACTTC. Amino acid sequence: CASRGGVVEQYF.

The chain couples TRBV5-1 to TRBJ2-1; D possibly corresponds to TRBD1 (6 bases). CDR1 and CDR2 from the germline V gene are SGHRS and YFSETQ. This CDR3 contains 14 residues. Trimming stripped 2 bases from V and 5 bases from J, with 11 bases between. The chain's CDR3 is CASSFSQGNNEQFF. In nucleotides, the CDR3 is TGCGCCAGCAGCTTCTCACAGGGTAACAATGAGCAGTTCTTC.

The rearrangement joins TRBV9 to TRBJ2-1; 9 nucleotides align to TRBD2. V lost 0 bases, J lost 15 bases, and 10 bases stayed unmatched. The CDR3 length is 14 residues. CDR1 SGDLS and CDR2 YYNGEE come from the germline V gene. DNA of the CDR3: TGTGCCAGCAGCGTAGGGGAAAGCGGGGGGCTCCCGTTCTTC. This gives the protein CASSVGESGGLPFF.

The chain is built from TRBV5-1 and TRBJ2-5; D not resolved. The CDR3 is 14 amino acids. The ends were cut back, 4 bases at V and 2 bases at J, with 12 bases in the middle. Per the germline V gene, CDR1 is SGHRS and CDR2 is YFSETQ. For the CDR3, the DNA is TGCGCCAGCAGCCCGGTTGGCAGACAAGAGACCCAGTACTTC. Protein: CASSPVGRQETQYF.